This T cell receptor beta chain appears in the sequencing data of a study of CD8 T cells in ankylosing spondylitis. For this clonotype: The antigen is undetermined.

Notes on the study in general: Reactive arthritis synovial fluid and blood were previously reported to contain some motif variants. Roughly 8 highly homologous variants formed a TCR beta motif that appeared characteristic of ankylosing spondylitis blood. Reports say disease-linked clones showed up significantly more in matched ankylosing spondylitis synovial fluid.

CDR1 and CDR2 from the germline V gene are SGHDT and YYEEEE. The CDR3 sequence is 14 residues long. Trimming removed 4 bases at V and 4 bases at J, with 12 bases between. TCRdb used MiXCR to reprocess the 5' RACE reads, holding one entry per CDR3 protein. This sample has approximately 300,000 distinct CDR3 sequences; 8% occur once, and the top ten carry more than 12%. This receptor was obtained from a male donor with ankylosing spondylitis. Sequencing used blood, either unsorted or a sorted T cell fraction (not recorded which). This chain joins TRBV5-6 and TRBJ1-5, with D uncertain. CDR3 DNA sequence: TGTGCCAGCAGCGATGGACGGTTTAATCAGCCCCAGCATTTT. It yields the protein CASSDGRFNQPQHF.